The 2 T cell receptor beta chains below were found in one sample sequenced in a study of T cell responses to AZD1222 COVID-19 vaccine (dated by TCRdb to the early 2020s). The time point label of this sample denotes: baseline before first vaccination. Libraries were prepared through the immunoSEQ multiplex PCR assay. TCRdb took this table from immuneACCESS and kept in-frame rearrangements with V and J called. Such tables lack part of the clones; where checked against another copy, unresolved V genes explain under half of the gap, and the rest is unexplained. A total of some 140,000 clones appear in this sample, about 94% of them only once. Together, the top ten hold around 5.4% of the sample. This material consisted of peripheral blood, taken on day 0 of AZD1222 vaccination. All receptors come from an adult in good health.

In this sample, this clone turned up once. The chain has TRBV2 and TRBJ2-7; unclear D gene. Per germline, CDR1 SNHLY and CDR2 FYNNEI. There are 16 residues in the CDR3. Trimming cost V 1 base and J 3 bases, with 16 bases left between them. DNA of the CDR3: TGTGCCAGCAGTGAAGTCCTAGACATTGTAAGCTACGAGCAGTACTTC. Amino acid sequence: CASSEVLDIVSYEQYF.

This clone showed up just a few times. The chain couples TRBV10-3 to TRBJ1-1; D is ambiguous. The V gene lost 3 bases and the J gene lost 9 bases, with 17 bases spanning the gap. CDR1 and CDR2 (germline): ENHRY, SYGVKD. The CDR3 runs to 14 residues. CDR3 amino acids: CAISDYSGVSQAFF. CDR3 bases: TGTGCCATCAGTGATTATTCGGGCGTTTCGCAAGCTTTCTTT.